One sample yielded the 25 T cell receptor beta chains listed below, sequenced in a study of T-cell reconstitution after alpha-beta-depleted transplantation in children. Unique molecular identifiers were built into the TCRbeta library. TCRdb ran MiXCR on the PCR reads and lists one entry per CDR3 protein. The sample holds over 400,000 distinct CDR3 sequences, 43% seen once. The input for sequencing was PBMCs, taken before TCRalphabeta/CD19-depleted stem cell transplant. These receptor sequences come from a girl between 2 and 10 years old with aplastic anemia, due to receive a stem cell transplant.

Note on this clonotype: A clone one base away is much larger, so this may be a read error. CDR3 protein: CAISPGLAGVPYEQYF. The CDR3, as DNA: TGTGCCATCAGCCCCGGACTAGCGGGAGTCCCCTACGAGCAGTACTTC. The chain has TRBV10-3 and TRBJ2-7, with 13 positions matching TRBD2. The CDR3 has 16 residues. From germline, CDR1 is ENHRY and CDR2 SYGVKD. V shed 6 bases and J 2 bases; nucleotides not matched to a gene: 7.

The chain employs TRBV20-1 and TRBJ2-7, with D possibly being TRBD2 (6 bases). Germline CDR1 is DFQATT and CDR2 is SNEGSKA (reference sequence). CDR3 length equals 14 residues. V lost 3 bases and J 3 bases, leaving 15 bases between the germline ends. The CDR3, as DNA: TGCAGTGCTAGCGGTTGGGGGGACCTCTACGAGCAGTACTTC. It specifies CSASGWGDLYEQYF.

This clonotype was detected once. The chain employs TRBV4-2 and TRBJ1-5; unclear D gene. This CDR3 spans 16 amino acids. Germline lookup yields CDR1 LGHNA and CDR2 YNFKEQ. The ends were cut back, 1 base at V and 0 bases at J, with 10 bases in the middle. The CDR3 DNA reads TGTGCCAGCAGCCAAGCTACCGGGGTTAGCAATCAGCCCCAGCATTTT. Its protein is CASSQATGVSNQPQHF.

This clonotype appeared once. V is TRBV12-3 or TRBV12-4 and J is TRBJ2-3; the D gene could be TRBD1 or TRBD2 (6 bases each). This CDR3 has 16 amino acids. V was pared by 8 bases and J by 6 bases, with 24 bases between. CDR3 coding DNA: TGTGCCAGCTGCTTCCTTAACGGGGGCTTTTCGGATACGCAGTATTTT. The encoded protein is CASCFLNGGFSDTQYF.

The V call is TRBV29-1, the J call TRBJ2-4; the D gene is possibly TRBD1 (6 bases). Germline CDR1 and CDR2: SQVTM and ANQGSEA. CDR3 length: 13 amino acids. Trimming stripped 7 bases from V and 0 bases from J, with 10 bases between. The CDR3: CSAGQLAKNIQYF. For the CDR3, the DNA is TGCAGCGCAGGACAGTTAGCCAAAAACATTCAGTACTTC.

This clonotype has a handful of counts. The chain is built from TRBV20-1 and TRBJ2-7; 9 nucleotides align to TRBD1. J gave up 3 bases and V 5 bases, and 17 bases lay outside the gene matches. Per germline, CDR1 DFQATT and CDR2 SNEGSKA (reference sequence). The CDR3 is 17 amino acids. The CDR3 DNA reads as TGCAGTGCTCCTGTCTTTCCGGGACAGGGTACGGACTACGAGCAGTACTTC. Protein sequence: CSAPVFPGQGTDYEQYF.

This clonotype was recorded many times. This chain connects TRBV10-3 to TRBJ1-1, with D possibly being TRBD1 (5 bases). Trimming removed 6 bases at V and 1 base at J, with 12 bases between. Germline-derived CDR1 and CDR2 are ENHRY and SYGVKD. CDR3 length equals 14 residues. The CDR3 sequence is CAISPAGGNTEAFF. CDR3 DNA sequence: TGTGCCATCAGCCCTGCGGGGGGGAACACTGAAGCTTTCTTT.

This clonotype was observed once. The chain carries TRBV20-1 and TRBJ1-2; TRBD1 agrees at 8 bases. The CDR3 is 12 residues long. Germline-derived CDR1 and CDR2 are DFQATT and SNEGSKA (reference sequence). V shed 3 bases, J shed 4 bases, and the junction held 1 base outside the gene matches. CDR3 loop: CSASTGGYGYTF. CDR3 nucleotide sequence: TGCAGTGCTAGTACAGGGGGCTATGGCTACACCTTC.

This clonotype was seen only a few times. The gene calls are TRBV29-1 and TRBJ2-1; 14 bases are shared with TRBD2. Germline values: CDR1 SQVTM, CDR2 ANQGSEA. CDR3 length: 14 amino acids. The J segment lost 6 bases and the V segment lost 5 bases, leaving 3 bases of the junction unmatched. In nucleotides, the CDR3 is TGCAGCGTTTTCGGGACTAGCGGGAGCAATGAGCAGTTCTTC. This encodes CSVFGTSGSNEQFF.

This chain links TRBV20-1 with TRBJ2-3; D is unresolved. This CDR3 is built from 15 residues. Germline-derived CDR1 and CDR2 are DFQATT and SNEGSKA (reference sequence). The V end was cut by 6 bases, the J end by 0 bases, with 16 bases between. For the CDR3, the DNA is TGCAGTGCACCGCAACCCACTACTAGCACAGATACGCAGTATTTT. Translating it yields CSAPQPTTSTDTQYF.

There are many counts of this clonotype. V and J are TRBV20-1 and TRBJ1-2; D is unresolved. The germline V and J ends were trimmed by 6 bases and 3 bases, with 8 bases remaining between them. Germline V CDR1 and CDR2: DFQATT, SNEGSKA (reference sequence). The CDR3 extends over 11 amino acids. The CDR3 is CSAKGYYGYTF. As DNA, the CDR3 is TGCAGTGCCAAGGGATACTATGGCTACACCTTC.

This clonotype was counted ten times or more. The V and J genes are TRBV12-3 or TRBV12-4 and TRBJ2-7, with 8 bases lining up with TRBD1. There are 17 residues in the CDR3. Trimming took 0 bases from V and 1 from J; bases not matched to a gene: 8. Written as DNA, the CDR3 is TGTGCCAGCAGTTTAGCGTGGGGGACAGGAGCTTCCTACGAGCAGTACTTC. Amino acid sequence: CASSLAWGTGASYEQYF.

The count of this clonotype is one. CDR3 sequence: CASSLARSAGGSQETQYF. CDR3 in DNA: TGCGCCAGCAGCTTGGCCCGTTCAGCAGGGGGTTCCCAAGAGACCCAGTACTTC. This sequence joins TRBV5-1 and TRBJ2-5, with 7 nucleotides matching TRBD1. The CDR3 consists of 18 residues. The ends lost 0 bases at V and 1 base at J; junction bases unmatched: 12. Germline V lookup: CDR1 SGHRS, CDR2 YFSETQ.

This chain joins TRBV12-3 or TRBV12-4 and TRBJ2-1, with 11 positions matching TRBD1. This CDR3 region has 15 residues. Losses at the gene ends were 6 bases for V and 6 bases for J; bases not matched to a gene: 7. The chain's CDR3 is CASSVPGQGVNEQFF. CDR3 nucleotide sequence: TGTGCCAGCAGCGTCCCGGGACAGGGGGTCAATGAGCAGTTCTTC.

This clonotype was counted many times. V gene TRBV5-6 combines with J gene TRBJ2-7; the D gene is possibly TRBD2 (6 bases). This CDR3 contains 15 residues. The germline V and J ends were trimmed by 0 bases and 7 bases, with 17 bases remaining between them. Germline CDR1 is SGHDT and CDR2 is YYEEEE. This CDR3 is CASSLAGVAVGEQYF. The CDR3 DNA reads TGTGCCAGCAGCTTGGCCGGGGTAGCGGTGGGGGAGCAGTACTTC.

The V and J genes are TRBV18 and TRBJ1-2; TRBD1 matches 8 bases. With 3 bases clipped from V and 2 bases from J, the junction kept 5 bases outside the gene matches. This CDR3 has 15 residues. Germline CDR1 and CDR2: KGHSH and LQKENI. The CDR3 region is CASSPGQGPNYGYTF. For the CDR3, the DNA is TGTGCCAGCTCACCCGGACAGGGACCAAACTATGGCTACACCTTC.

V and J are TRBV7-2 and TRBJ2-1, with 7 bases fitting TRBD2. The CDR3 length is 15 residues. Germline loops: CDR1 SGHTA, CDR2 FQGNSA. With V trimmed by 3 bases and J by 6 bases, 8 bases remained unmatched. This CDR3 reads CASSFERGHLNEQFF. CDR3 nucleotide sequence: TGTGCCAGCAGCTTTGAGCGGGGTCATCTCAATGAGCAGTTCTTC.

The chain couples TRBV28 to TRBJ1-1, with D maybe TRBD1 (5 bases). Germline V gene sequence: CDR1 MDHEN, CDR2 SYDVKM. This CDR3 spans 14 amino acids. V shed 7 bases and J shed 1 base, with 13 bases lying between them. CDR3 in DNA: TGTGCCAGCACCCGGCAGGGCCGGAACACTGAAGCTTTCTTT. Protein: CASTRQGRNTEAFF.

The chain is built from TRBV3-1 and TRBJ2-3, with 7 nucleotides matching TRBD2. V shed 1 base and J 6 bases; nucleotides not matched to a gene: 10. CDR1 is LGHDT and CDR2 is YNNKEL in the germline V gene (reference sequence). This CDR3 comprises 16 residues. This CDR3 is CASSQGTAGAGDTQYF. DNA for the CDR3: TGTGCCAGCAGCCAAGGGACTGCGGGAGCGGGTGATACGCAGTATTTT.

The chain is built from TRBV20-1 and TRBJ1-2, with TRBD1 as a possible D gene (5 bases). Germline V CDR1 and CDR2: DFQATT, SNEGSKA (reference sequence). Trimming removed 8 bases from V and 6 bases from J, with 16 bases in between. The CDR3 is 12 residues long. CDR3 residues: CSLKGRGNGYTF. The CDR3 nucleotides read TGCAGTCTGAAGGGACGGGGGAATGGCTACACCTTC.

For the CDR3, the DNA is TGTGCCACCAGTGAAACCGGGACAGGGAGCACAGATACGCAGTATTTT. Its protein product is CATSETGTGSTDTQYF. The rearrangement uses TRBV24-1 and TRBJ2-3; 9 bases match TRBD1. Germline loops: CDR1 KGHDR, CDR2 SFDVKD. The CDR3 runs 16 residues. The trim removed 4 bases at V and 0 bases at J, leaving 4 bases unmatched.

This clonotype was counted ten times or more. Here the CDR3 reads CASSPQEGSSSYEQYF. CDR3 sequence (DNA): TGTGCCAGCTCACCCCAGGAAGGATCCAGCTCCTACGAGCAGTACTTC. This chain connects TRBV18 to TRBJ2-7; no clear D gene. CDR3 length: 16 amino acids. The germline V gene encodes CDR1 KGHSH and CDR2 LQKENI. V was cut by 3 bases and J by 0 bases, with 15 bases left in between.

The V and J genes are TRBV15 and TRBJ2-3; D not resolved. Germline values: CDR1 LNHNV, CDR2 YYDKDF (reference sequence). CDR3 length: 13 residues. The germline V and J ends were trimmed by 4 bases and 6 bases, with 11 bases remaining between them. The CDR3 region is CATSTDSRDTQYF. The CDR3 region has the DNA TGTGCCACCAGCACCGACTCGCGGGATACGCAGTATTTT.

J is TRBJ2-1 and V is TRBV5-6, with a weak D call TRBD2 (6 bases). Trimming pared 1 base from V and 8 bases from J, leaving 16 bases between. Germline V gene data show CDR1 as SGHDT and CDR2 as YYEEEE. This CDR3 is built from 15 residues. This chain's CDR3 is CASSLFALGGDEQFF. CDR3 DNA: TGTGCCAGCAGCTTGTTCGCCCTCGGAGGGGATGAGCAGTTCTTC.

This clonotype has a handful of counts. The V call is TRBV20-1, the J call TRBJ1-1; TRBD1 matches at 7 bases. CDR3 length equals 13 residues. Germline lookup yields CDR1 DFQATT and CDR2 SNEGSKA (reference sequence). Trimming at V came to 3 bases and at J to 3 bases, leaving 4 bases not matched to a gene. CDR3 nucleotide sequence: TGCAGTGCTAGTAGGGGGCGCGACACTGAAGCTTTCTTT. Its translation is CSASRGRDTEAFF.